This entry lists 23 T cell receptor beta chains sequenced from one sample in a study of T cells in Graves' hyperthyroidism and ophthalmopathy. From RNA transcripts, TCR beta CDR3 regions were amplified. The study used the HTBI primer set for a first-round RT-PCR of the TCR CDR3. One entry per CDR3 protein results from TCRdb running MiXCR on the multiplex PCR reads. Of 300,000 to 450,000 distinct CDR3 sequences listed, approximately 13% were seen once; the top ten hold less than 25%. The sample consisted of blood. The receptors derive from a man aged 25 to 40 with Graves' hyperthyroidism that later progressed to Graves' ophthalmopathy.

As to this clonotype: A much bigger clone sits one base away, suggesting this may be a read error. The chain links TRBV7-9 to TRBJ1-5; D ambiguous. Trimming removed 2 bases at V and 7 bases at J, with 18 bases between. The CDR3 spans 16 residues. Germline V CDR1 and CDR2: SEHNR, FQNEAQ (reference sequence). The CDR3 sequence: CASSLTSGGLSQPQHF. The CDR3 DNA sequence: TGTGCCAGCAGCTTAACTTCTGGCGGCCTAAGCCAGCCCCAGCATTTT.

This clonotype has a handful of counts. The J gene is TRBJ2-7, the V gene TRBV14, with 12 bases lining up with TRBD2. CDR3 length: 15 amino acids. The V gene end was trimmed by 7 bases and the J gene end by 3 bases; junction bases not matched to a gene: 7. Germline loops: CDR1 SGHDN, CDR2 FVKESK. DNA for the CDR3: TGTGCCAGCATTACTAGCGGGGGGCCTCTCTACGAGCAGTACTTC. Translated, it gives CASITSGGPLYEQYF.

This clonotype came up a few times. The genes are TRBV28 and TRBJ2-7, with 9 bases identical to TRBD2. This CDR3 contains 14 residues. The V gene end was trimmed by 6 bases and the J gene end by 4 bases; junction bases not matched to a gene: 7. CDR1 is MDHEN and CDR2 is SYDVKM in the germline V gene. CDR3 loop: CASSLSGGLYEQYF. The CDR3 DNA reads as TGTGCCAGCAGCCTGAGCGGGGGGTTGTACGAGCAGTACTTC. The whole variable domain, filled in from reference TRBV28 and TRBJ2-7, reads DVKVTQSSRYLVKRTGEKVFLECVQDMDHENMFWYRQDPGLGLRLIYFSYDVKMKEKGDIPEGYSVSREKKERFSLILESASTNQTSMYLCASSLSGGLYEQYFGPGTRLTVT.

V usage is TRBV9 and J usage is TRBJ1-5; D is possibly TRBD1 (6 bases). Per the germline V gene, CDR1 is SGDLS and CDR2 is YYNGEE. V was cut by 1 base and J by 4 bases, with 12 bases left in between. There are 15 residues in the CDR3. The DNA of the CDR3 is TGTGCCAGCAGCGTACACCAAGACAGGAATCAGCCCCAGCATTTT. Protein product: CASSVHQDRNQPQHF.

This clonotype has more than one count but fewer than ten. The V and J genes are TRBV5-1 and TRBJ2-2, with D possibly TRBD1 on 6 matching bases. Germline loops: CDR1 SGHRS, CDR2 YFSETQ. The CDR3 length is 13 residues. The V and J ends lost 7 bases and 4 bases respectively, with 11 bases between them. CDR3 bases: TGCGCCAGCCGTAGGGGGTTCACCGGGGAGCTGTTTTTT. Translating gives CASRRGFTGELFF. Full variable domain (rest looked up from reference TRBV5-1 and TRBJ2-2): KAGVTQTPRYLIKTRGQQVTLSCSPISGHRSVSWYQQTPGQGLQFLFEYFSETQRNKGNFPGRFSGRQFSNSRSEMNVSTLELGDSALYLCASRRGFTGELFFGEGSRLTVL.

This chain joins TRBV10-2 and TRBJ2-7; possibly TRBD2 for D (5 bases). V lost 6 bases and J lost 7, with 10 bases in between. The CDR3 has 11 residues. CDR1 WSHSY and CDR2 SAAADI come from the germline V gene. As DNA, the CDR3 is TGCGCCAGCAGGGGAGTATGGGAGCAGTACTTC. Protein: CASRGVWEQYF.

This clonotype showed up many times. The rearrangement links TRBV20-1 to TRBJ1-2, with D perhaps TRBD1 (6 bases). Germline-derived CDR1 and CDR2 are DFQATT and SNEGSKA (reference sequence). V lost 7 bases, J lost 2 bases, and 26 bases lay in between. The CDR3 consists of 17 residues. The CDR3: CSVEGDSLKSANYGYTF. In DNA form, the CDR3 reads TGCAGTGTCGAGGGGGACTCCCTCAAATCGGCAAACTATGGCTACACCTTC.

Many counts were recorded for this clonotype. The genes are TRBV5-1 and TRBJ1-5; D is unclear. The germline gives CDR1 SGHRS, CDR2 YFSETQ. The V end lost 0 bases, the J end lost 0 bases, and 10 bases lay between the germline ends. The CDR3 contains 16 residues. CDR3 nucleotide sequence: TGCGCCAGCAGCTTGGACCAGATTGATAGCAATCAGCCCCAGCATTTT. As protein: CASSLDQIDSNQPQHF. Based on the CDR3 plus reference TRBV5-1 and TRBJ1-5, the full variable domain is KAGVTQTPRYLIKTRGQQVTLSCSPISGHRSVSWYQQTPGQGLQFLFEYFSETQRNKGNFPGRFSGRQFSNSRSEMNVSTLELGDSALYLCASSLDQIDSNQPQHFGDGTRLSIL.

CDR3 loop: CASSYLPGGQGAGEQFF. The CDR3 region has the DNA TGTGCCAGCAGTTACCTCCCGGGAGGACAGGGGGCTGGTGAGCAGTTCTTC. This chain connects TRBV6-6 to TRBJ2-1; 11 bases line up with TRBD1. The CDR3 is made up of 17 amino acids. V dropped 2 bases and J dropped 9; count of bases not matched to a gene: 12. Germline loops: CDR1 MNHNY, CDR2 SVGAGI (reference sequence).

This clonotype has a handful of counts. The chain employs TRBV6-2 or TRBV6-3 and TRBJ2-3, with 9 bases lining up with TRBD2. This CDR3 has 16 amino acids. V shed 5 bases, J shed 2 bases, and the junction held 8 bases outside the gene matches. Germline assignment: CDR1 MNHEY and CDR2 SVGEGT. The CDR3 nucleotides are TGTGCCAGCAGTGACTGGGGGACTAGCTTCACAGATACGCAGTATTTT. It encodes CASSDWGTSFTDTQYF.

The rearrangement uses TRBV5-6 and TRBJ1-6; the D is unclear. This CDR3 has 14 residues. The germline V gene has CDR1 SGHDT and CDR2 YYEEEE. Trimming cost V 0 bases and J 8 bases, with 9 bases left between them. The CDR3 region has the DNA TGTGCCAGCAGCTTGGAGGCGGCCTATTCACCCCTCCACTTT. Translation gives CASSLEAAYSPLHF.

This chain connects TRBV20-1 to TRBJ2-2, with 10 positions matching TRBD2. CDR3 length: 14 amino acids. V lost 6 bases to trimming and J lost 4 bases; unmatched junction nucleotides: 5. Germline loops: CDR1 DFQATT, CDR2 SNEGSKA (reference sequence). Here the CDR3 DNA reads TGCAGTGCACTAGCGGGGATCGGCACCGGGGAGCTGTTTTTT. It is translated as CSALAGIGTGELFF.

The chain couples TRBV29-1 to TRBJ2-7; possibly TRBD1 or TRBD2 for D (5 bases each). Germline V gene data show CDR1 as SQVTM and CDR2 as ANQGSEA. Deletions cut 4 bases from V and 2 bases from J, with 12 bases between. This CDR3 spans 13 amino acids. The CDR3 DNA reads as TGCAGCGTTGTTGGGGGTGCGACCTACGAGCAGTACTTC. Its translation is CSVVGGATYEQYF.

The chain couples TRBV6-1 to TRBJ1-4; possibly TRBD1 for D (6 bases). Trimming left V 6 bases short and J 4 bases short, with 9 bases between. This CDR3 comprises 13 residues. The germline gives CDR1 MNHNS, CDR2 SASEGT. CDR3 sequence reads: CASSWTVNEKLFF. The CDR3 region has the DNA TGTGCCAGCAGCTGGACAGTTAATGAAAAACTGTTTTTT.

The sample holds many counts of this clonotype. The chain couples TRBV12-3 or TRBV12-4 to TRBJ1-1, with no clear D. V dropped 2 bases and J dropped 11 bases, with 12 bases sitting between them. The CDR3 runs to 12 residues. CDR3 residues: CASSLRRDMAFF. The CDR3 nucleotides read TGTGCCAGCAGTTTAAGGCGGGATATGGCTTTCTTT.

This clonotype was counted many times. The chain is built from TRBV11-2 and TRBJ2-1; 10 bases are shared with TRBD1. From germline, CDR1 is SGHAT and CDR2 FQNNGV. With V trimmed by 5 bases and J by 8 bases, 15 bases remained unmatched. The length of the CDR3 is 17 residues. This CDR3 reads CASSPPLTGTGADEQFF. In DNA form, the CDR3 reads TGTGCCAGCAGCCCCCCATTAACCGGGACAGGGGCAGATGAGCAGTTCTTC. Variable domain in full (rest from reference TRBV11-2 and TRBJ2-1): EAGVAQSPRYKIIEKRQSVAFWCNPISGHATLYWYQQILGQGPKLLIQFQNNGVVDDSQLPKDRFSAERLKGVDSTLKIQPAKLEDSAVYLCASSPPLTGTGADEQFFGPGTRLTVL.

This clonotype has at least ten counts. The V gene is TRBV7-9, the J gene TRBJ2-1; 11 bases align to TRBD2. V shed 3 bases, J shed 0 bases, and the junction held 10 bases outside the gene matches. Per germline, CDR1 SEHNR and CDR2 FQNEAQ (reference sequence). The CDR3 spans 19 residues. The CDR3 region has the DNA TGTGCCAGCAGCTTGGGACTAGCGGAAGCCCATAGCTCCTACAATGAGCAGTTCTTC. Translation: CASSLGLAEAHSSYNEQFF.

The table lists this clonotype with many counts. This chain joins TRBV3-1 and TRBJ1-5; TRBD1 agrees at 8 bases. The CDR3 spans 16 residues. Germline V gives CDR1 LGHDT, CDR2 YNNKEL (reference sequence). After removal of 9 bases from V and 3 bases from J, the junction contained 13 bases not matched to a gene. The CDR3 protein is CASGMTGELDNQPQHF. The CDR3, as DNA: TGTGCCAGTGGTATGACAGGGGAGTTGGACAATCAGCCCCAGCATTTT. The complete variable domain, with remaining parts taken from reference TRBV3-1 and TRBJ1-5, reads DTAVSQTPKYLVTQMGNDKSIKCEQNLGHDTMYWYKQDSKKFLKIMFSYNNKELIINETVPNRFSPKSPDKAHLNLHINSLELGDSAVYFCASGMTGELDNQPQHFGDGTRLSIL.

This clonotype came up a few times. The chain uses TRBV4-1 and TRBJ2-1; TRBD2 agrees at 13 bases. Germline CDR1 and CDR2: MGHRA and YSYEKL. Trimming took 0 bases from V and 3 from J; bases not matched to a gene: 5. The CDR3 extends over 18 amino acids. The chain's CDR3 is CASSQDRLAGGGYNEQFF. The CDR3 region has the DNA TGCGCCAGCAGCCAAGACAGACTAGCGGGGGGCGGCTACAATGAGCAGTTCTTC.

This clonotype was counted many times. V gene TRBV28 combines with J gene TRBJ2-7; TRBD1 aligns across 10 bases. The CDR3 has 14 amino acids. Germline CDR1 reads MDHEN; CDR2 reads SYDVKM. With V trimmed by 3 bases and J by 4 bases, 3 bases remained unmatched. CDR3 sequence: CASSFLDRGYEQYF. In nucleotides, the CDR3 is TGTGCCAGCAGTTTTTTGGACAGGGGGTACGAGCAGTACTTC.

This clonotype was seen ten or more times. The chain links TRBV12-3 or TRBV12-4 to TRBJ1-1; D perhaps matches TRBD1 (6 bases). The V gene lost 4 bases and the J gene lost 5 bases, with 29 bases spanning the gap. This CDR3 contains 19 residues. CDR3 in amino acids: CASSWGGGRQMAYRTEAFF. The CDR3, as DNA: TGTGCCAGCAGTTGGGGGGGCGGACGACAGATGGCGTATAGGACTGAAGCTTTCTTT.

This clonotype was seen repeatedly, ten times or more. The chain combines TRBV2 with TRBJ1-4; possible D gene TRBD1, 6 bases. Germline V gene data show CDR1 as SNHLY and CDR2 as FYNNEI. Deletions cut 4 bases from V and 4 bases from J, with 13 bases between. The CDR3 sequence is 15 residues long. DNA of the CDR3: TGTGCCAGCAGTGTTTCGAACAGGGTTAATGAAAAACTGTTTTTT. Translating it yields CASSVSNRVNEKLFF.

In this sample, this clonotype turned up many times. This chain connects TRBV6-5 to TRBJ2-7, with D possibly TRBD1 on 5 matching bases. Germline V lookup: CDR1 MNHEY, CDR2 SVGAGI. The CDR3 contains 14 residues. V shed 1 base and J shed 3 bases, with 10 bases lying between them. The CDR3 is CASSYFSQGYEQYF. The DNA for the CDR3 is TGTGCCAGCAGTTACTTCTCTCAGGGCTACGAGCAGTACTTC.